These 21 T cell receptor beta chains originate from one sample sequenced in a study of T cell repertoires in cytomegalovirus infection. TCRdb re-derived calls from the reads in MiXCR, one entry per CDR3 protein. There are more than 400,000 distinct CDR3 sequences in the sample; approximately 26% occur only once, and roughly 13% lies in the top ten. The sequenced sample consisted of PBMCs. These receptors all come from a human donor in good health (CMV status not recorded). Some clones in this sample may be carry-over from other donors' samples.

V gene TRBV7-9 combines with J gene TRBJ1-1, with 7 bases matching TRBD1. This CDR3 has 16 residues. CDR1 is SEHNR, CDR2 FQNEAQ, per germline (reference sequence). V was pared by 1 base and J by 1 base, with 6 bases of the junction left unmatched. The CDR3 region has the DNA TGTGCCAGCAGCTTAGAGACAGGGAGGGGGAACACTGAAGCTTTCTTT. As protein: CASSLETGRGNTEAFF. The entire variable domain, with the rest obtained from reference TRBV7-9 and TRBJ1-1, is as follows: DTGVSQNPRHKITKRGQNVTFRCDPISEHNRLYWYRQTLGQGPEFLTYFQNEAQLEKSRLLSDRFSAERPKGSFSTLEIQRTEQGDSAMYLCASSLETGRGNTEAFFGQGTRLTVV.

This clonotype occurred many times. The chain employs TRBV12-3 or TRBV12-4 and TRBJ2-5; D is unclear. This CDR3 has 13 amino acids. V was clipped by 6 bases and J by 3 bases, with 11 bases between them. The CDR3 region is CASSLRGKETQYF. The CDR3 DNA follows: TGTGCCAGCAGCCTCCGTGGGAAAGAGACCCAGTACTTC.

The J gene is TRBJ2-2, the V gene TRBV30; TRBD2 agrees at 10 bases. With V trimmed by 0 bases and J by 5 bases, 6 bases remained unmatched. This CDR3 contains 16 residues. The germline V gene encodes CDR1 GTSNPN and CDR2 SVGIG (reference sequence). The CDR3 DNA reads as TGTGCCTGGAGTGTCTACGGACTAGCGGCAACCGGGGAGCTGTTTTTT. Its translation is CAWSVYGLAATGELFF.

This clonotype was seen many times. CDR3 sequence: CASSFDGNTIYF. CDR3 nucleotides: TGTGCCAGCAGCTTCGACGGAAACACCATATATTTT. The V and J genes are TRBV7-2 and TRBJ1-3, with D unresolved. The V and J ends lost 3 bases and 4 bases respectively, with 4 bases between them. Germline V gene data show CDR1 as SGHTA and CDR2 as FQGNSA. This CDR3 has 12 amino acids.

This clonotype was seen more than once but under ten times. This sequence joins TRBV12-3 or TRBV12-4 and TRBJ2-7; the D gene is possibly TRBD1 (6 bases). The length of the CDR3 is 12 residues. V lost 8 bases to trimming and J lost 2 bases, with 10 bases between them. The CDR3 sequence: CASGPGAYEQYF. The CDR3 coding sequence is TGTGCCAGCGGCCCAGGGGCCTACGAGCAGTACTTC.

This CDR3 reads CASSGGTGLQNIQYF. As DNA, the CDR3 is TGTGCCAGCAGTGGGGGGACAGGGTTACAAAACATTCAGTACTTC. The chain joins TRBV6-6 to TRBJ2-4; 9 bases fit TRBD1. V lost 5 bases and J lost 5; bases outside the gene matches: 7. Germline V gene lookup returns CDR1 MNHNY and CDR2 SVGAGI (reference sequence). This CDR3 spans 15 amino acids.

This clonotype was counted between two and nine times. The chain couples TRBV3-1 to TRBJ1-1, with a possible D match to TRBD1 (5 bases). The CDR3 has 16 amino acids. The germline V and J ends were trimmed by 4 bases and 1 base, with 16 bases remaining between them. Germline-derived CDR1 and CDR2 are LGHDT and YNNKEL (reference sequence). CDR3 in amino acids: CASSPTGDGPNTEAFF. CDR3 DNA: TGTGCCAGCAGCCCCACAGGAGACGGACCGAACACTGAAGCTTTCTTT. The full variable domain, with the rest looked up from reference TRBV3-1 and TRBJ1-1, is DTAVSQTPKYLVTQMGNDKSIKCEQNLGHDTMYWYKQDSKKFLKIMFSYNNKELIINETVPNRFSPKSPDKAHLNLHINSLELGDSAVYFCASSPTGDGPNTEAFFGQGTRLTVV.

Many counts were recorded for this clonotype. The chain joins TRBV7-2 to TRBJ2-1; TRBD2 aligns across 11 bases. Germline values: CDR1 SGHTA, CDR2 FQGNSA. With V trimmed by 5 bases and J by 5 bases, 5 bases remained unmatched. The CDR3 runs to 15 residues. This CDR3 reads CASSQRLAGNNEQFF. In DNA, the CDR3 is TGTGCCAGCAGCCAAAGACTAGCGGGAAACAATGAGCAGTTCTTC.

The rearrangement joins TRBV6-2 or TRBV6-3 to TRBJ2-7; no clear D. CDR3 length: 15 residues. Per germline, CDR1 MNHEY and CDR2 SVGEGT. Trimming pared 2 bases from V and 2 bases from J, leaving 13 bases between. CDR3 loop: CASSYPGDGTYEQYV. The CDR3 DNA follows: TGTGCCAGCAGTTACCCCGGAGATGGAACCTACGAGCAGTACGTC.

V gene TRBV10-3 combines with J gene TRBJ2-5; weak D call: TRBD2 (6 bases). Germline V gene lookup returns CDR1 ENHRY and CDR2 SYGVKD. V gave up 7 bases and J gave up 5 bases, with 17 bases separating them. The CDR3 is made up of 14 amino acids. The CDR3 protein is CAIKGQGLRETQYF. DNA of the CDR3: TGTGCCATCAAGGGGCAGGGACTTAGGGAGACCCAGTACTTC.

This clonotype was recorded a few times. The genes are TRBV11-2 and TRBJ1-2, with D tentatively TRBD1 (6 bases). The CDR3 has 15 residues. Per germline, CDR1 SGHAT and CDR2 FQNNGV. V gave up 2 bases and J gave up 3 bases, with 13 bases separating them. The CDR3 coding sequence is TGTGCCAGCAGCTTAACCCCTGGACAGTACTATGGCTACACCTTC. This sequence encodes CASSLTPGQYYGYTF.

The chain couples TRBV7-8 to TRBJ1-2; a possible D gene is TRBD1 (5 bases). Germline CDR1 is SGHVS and CDR2 is FQNEAQ. The CDR3 loop spans 16 amino acids. Trimming pared 0 bases from V and 0 bases from J, leaving 11 bases between. CDR3 sequence: CASSLAQGAPNYGYTF. The CDR3 DNA is TGTGCCAGCAGCTTAGCGCAGGGTGCCCCTAACTATGGCTACACCTTC.

The J gene is TRBJ2-1, the V gene TRBV12-3 or TRBV12-4; D not certain. V was pared by 6 bases and J by 0 bases, with 18 bases between. This CDR3 comprises 17 residues. The CDR3 reads CASSRLTLPDSYNEQFF. CDR3 sequence (DNA): TGTGCCAGCAGCCGCCTTACTCTCCCCGACTCCTACAATGAGCAGTTCTTC.

The chain carries TRBV6-1 and TRBJ2-1; possible D gene TRBD1, 5 bases. Germline V gene data show CDR1 as MNHNS and CDR2 as SASEGT. Trimming removed 1 base from V and 9 bases from J, with 10 bases in between. This CDR3 is built from 13 residues. The CDR3 sequence is CASSEVRGSEQFF. The CDR3 region has the DNA TGTGCCAGCAGTGAAGTAAGGGGAAGTGAGCAGTTCTTC.

This clonotype has at least ten counts. The chain carries TRBV7-2 and TRBJ2-1; D is possibly TRBD2 (7 bases). This CDR3 comprises 16 residues. The V end was cut by 4 bases, the J end by 8 bases, with 21 bases between. Germline CDR1 SGHTA, CDR2 FQGNSA. The DNA of the CDR3 is TGTGCCAGCAGCTCCCAGGGGCTAGGACGGGGGGATGAGCAGTTCTTC. Translating gives CASSSQGLGRGDEQFF.

In regard to this clonotype: A much larger clone differs from this one at a single base, so this may be a read error. CDR3 DNA sequence: TGCGCCAGCAGCCAAGGGACAGGGACTAATGAAAAACTGTTTTTT. It encodes CASSQGTGTNEKLFF. The rearrangement joins TRBV4-3 to TRBJ1-4, with 8 nucleotides matching TRBD1. Germline-derived CDR1 and CDR2 are LGHNA and YSLEER. CDR3 length: 15 amino acids. Trimming took 1 base from V and 2 from J; bases not matched to a gene: 0.

This clonotype was counted only a few times. The chain has TRBV6-2 or TRBV6-3 and TRBJ2-1, with TRBD2 matching over 9 bases. J gave up 1 base and V 2 bases, and 9 bases lay outside the gene matches. This CDR3 has 18 residues. Per the germline V gene, CDR1 is MNHEY and CDR2 is SVGEGT. CDR3 amino acids: CASSYRLNSGSSYNEQFF. Written as DNA, the CDR3 is TGTGCCAGCAGTTACCGTTTAAATAGCGGGAGTTCCTACAATGAGCAGTTCTTC.

V gene TRBV10-3 combines with J gene TRBJ2-7; perhaps TRBD2 as D (6 bases). Germline V gene lookup returns CDR1 ENHRY and CDR2 SYGVKD. This CDR3 spans 15 amino acids. The germline V and J ends were trimmed by 0 bases and 3 bases, with 12 bases remaining between them. The DNA of the CDR3 is TGTGCCATCAGTGAGTCCGGAGGGTCGGGCTACGAGCAGTACTTC. Its protein product is CAISESGGSGYEQYF.

This clonotype was found many times. The chain links TRBV7-2 to TRBJ2-3; the D gene is possibly TRBD2 (6 bases). Trimming took 5 bases from V and 0 from J, leaving 12 bases between them. This CDR3 spans 15 amino acids. The germline gives CDR1 SGHTA, CDR2 FQGNSA. CDR3 amino acids: CASSRLVASTDTQYF. The CDR3 DNA reads as TGTGCCAGCAGCCGACTAGTCGCTAGCACAGATACGCAGTATTTT.

This clonotype was found a few times. The V call is TRBV7-9, the J call TRBJ2-7; possible D gene TRBD1, 5 bases. The CDR3 runs to 15 residues. Trimming removed 4 bases at V and 2 bases at J, with 15 bases between. CDR1 and CDR2 from the germline V gene are SEHNR and FQNEAQ (reference sequence). CDR3 in amino acids: CASSWGGRATYEQYF. For the CDR3, the DNA is TGTGCCAGCAGCTGGGGCGGCAGGGCCACCTACGAGCAGTACTTC.

V and J are TRBV29-1 and TRBJ1-1; tentative D call: TRBD1 (5 bases). The CDR3 runs 13 residues. Trimming shortened V by 4 bases and J by 0 bases, and 9 bases separated the two germline ends. In germline, CDR1 is SQVTM, CDR2 ANQGSEA. The CDR3 loop is CSVGQILNTEAFF. DNA for the CDR3: TGCAGCGTTGGACAGATCTTGAACACTGAAGCTTTCTTT. Based on the CDR3 plus reference TRBV29-1 and TRBJ1-1, the full variable domain is SAVISQKPSRDICQRGTSLTIQCQVDSQVTMMFWYRQQPGQSLTLIATANQGSEATYESGFVIDKFPISRPNLTFSTLTVSNMSPEDSSIYLCSVGQILNTEAFFGQGTRLTVV.